This is a list of T cell receptor beta chains from one sample in a study of T cells after yellow fever vaccination. TCRdb reprocessed the 5' RACE reads via MiXCR and lists one record per CDR3 protein. The sample carries under 600,000 distinct CDR3 sequences, just over 20% recorded once. Specimen: PBMCs, collected roughly 20 days after the first yellow fever vaccination. These receptors all stem from a young man who received the YFV17D yellow fever vaccine. Both conserved end residues are part of each CDR3. The D gene is left open where the match is weak. Size tells how often a clone was seen (once, few, many) or the class of an expanded clone, and some rows leave it out.

length,D,size,J,V,DNA,CDR3
17,NA,few,TRBJ1-2,TRBV4-2,TGTGCCAGCAGCCAATTAACCCGGACACCATTATCGGATGGCTACACCTTC,CASSQLTRTPLSDGYTF
13,NA,NA,TRBJ1-2,TRBV7-6,TGTGCCAGCAGCTTAGTAGGCGAGGGAGACTACACCTTC,CASSLVGEGDYTF
16,NA,NA,TRBJ1-3,TRBV20-1,TGCAGTGCTAGACTCGGCGGAGCTATTGCTGGAAACACCATATATTTT,CSARLGGAIAGNTIYF
13,TRBD1,NA,TRBJ1-1,TRBV6-5,TGTGCCAGCAGTTACTCCGCAGGGGGAAGGGCTTTCTTT,CASSYSAGGRAFF
14,NA,NA,TRBJ2-6,TRBV19,TGTGCCAGCAGTACCTCGGCCCGACCCAACGTCCTGACTTTC,CASSTSARPNVLTF
13,NA,few,TRBJ2-3,TRBV29-1,TGCAGCACACTGGGGGCAGCCACAGATACGCAGTATTTT,CSTLGAATDTQYF
14,TRBD1,NA,TRBJ1-2,TRBV6-2/TRBV6-3,TGTGCCAGCAGTTACGGGACAGGGACCTATGGCTACACCTTC,CASSYGTGTYGYTF
17,TRBD2,NA,TRBJ2-3,TRBV4-1,TGCGCCAGCAGCCAAGGGACTAGCGGGGGGGAAACAGATACGCAGTATTTT,CASSQGTSGGETDTQYF
16,NA,few,TRBJ2-5,TRBV29-1,TGCAGCGTTGCGCCCCTCAGCCGAGGGTACCAAGAGACCCAGTACTTC,CSVAPLSRGYQETQYF
12,NA,many,TRBJ2-7,TRBV20-1,TGCAGTCTGTCCGGGGGCCACTACGAGCAGTACTTC,CSLSGGHYEQYF
14,NA,NA,TRBJ2-7,TRBV2,TGTGCCAGCAGGGATCGACAGACCTCCTACGAGCAGTACTTC,CASRDRQTSYEQYF
14,TRBD1,NA,TRBJ2-1,TRBV15,TGTGCCACCAGCCCCCGGACAGGGTACAATGAGCAGTTCTTC,CATSPRTGYNEQFF
15,NA,few,TRBJ2-2,TRBV5-4,TGTGCCAGCAGCTCGACACTGGCGAACACCGGGGAGCTGTTTTTT,CASSSTLANTGELFF
15,NA,NA,TRBJ1-4,TRBV18,TGTGCCAGCTCACCATCACGGACAGCAAATGAAAAACTGTTTTTT,CASSPSRTANEKLFF
12,TRBD1,NA,TRBJ1-5,TRBV20-1,TGCAGTGCTTGGGACAGGATAAGCCCCCAGCATTTT,CSAWDRISPQHF
14,NA,NA,TRBJ2-5,TRBV11-2,TGTGCCAGCAGCTCCCCAAGGCGGCAAGAGACCCAGTACTTC,CASSSPRRQETQYF
15,NA,NA,TRBJ1-5,TRBV4-1,TGCGCCAGCAGCCAAGTCGGGGGTTCGGAACGACCCCAGCATTTT,CASSQVGGSERPQHF
14,NA,few,TRBJ2-5,TRBV29-1,TGCAGCGTTGAGTGGGTGACGGTACAAGAGACCCAGTACTTC,CSVEWVTVQETQYF
18,NA,NA,TRBJ2-2,TRBV6-1,TGTGCCAGCAGTGTGCTGGCCGGTCATGGGCTGGACACCGGGGAGCTGTTTTTT,CASSVLAGHGLDTGELFF
17,NA,many,TRBJ2-1,TRBV9,TGTGCCAGCAGCGTAGCCCCCGGGACGGCGGGTAATGGTGAGCAGTTCTTC,CASSVAPGTAGNGEQFF
18,TRBD2,NA,TRBJ2-1,TRBV10-3,TGTGCCATCAGTGAGTCCCCGGGACTAGCGGTCTCCTACAATGAGCAGTTCTTC,CAISESPGLAVSYNEQFF
13,NA,few,TRBJ2-5,TRBV12-3/TRBV12-4,TGTGCCAGCAGTTTATTCCGTCGGGAGACCCAGTACTTC,CASSLFRRETQYF
15,TRBD1,many,TRBJ2-1,TRBV25-1,TGTGCCAGCAGGAATTATGGGACAGGGGACAATGAGCAGTTCTTC,CASRNYGTGDNEQFF
14,NA,few,TRBJ1-1,TRBV6-1,TGTGCCAGCAGCGGTGCGGGGTCGAGGACTGAAGCTTTCTTT,CASSGAGSRTEAFF
18,TRBD1,few,TRBJ2-6,TRBV7-3,TGTGCCAGCAGCCCATGGACAGGGGGGCCCCTCGGGGCCAACGTCCTGACTTTC,CASSPWTGGPLGANVLTF